This entry lists 7 T cell receptor beta chains sequenced from one sample in a study of blood T cell repertoires in COVID-19. Clones were read by immunoSEQ multiplex PCR, and TCRdb kept only the in-frame ones, dropping some. The table records 35,000 to 45,000 clones, about 91% of them present only once. The sequenced material came from peripheral blood. These receptors came from an elderly woman with acute or convalescent COVID-19.

The chain uses TRBV19 and TRBJ2-3; TRBD1 might be the D (6 bases). The CDR3 length is 16 residues. In germline, CDR1 is LNHDA, CDR2 SQIVND (reference sequence). Trimming shortened V by 5 bases and J by 0 bases, and 15 bases separated the two germline ends. CDR3 sequence (DNA): TGTGCCAGTAGTGCTCCAGGGGAACCTAGCACAGATACGCAGTATTTT. Its translation: CASSAPGEPSTDTQYF. Looking up the rest from reference TRBV19 and TRBJ2-3 gives the full variable domain: DGGITQSPKYLFRKEGQNVTLSCEQNLNHDAMYWYRQDPGQGLRLIYYSQIVNDFQKGDIAEGYSVSREKKESFPLTVTSAQKNPTAFYLCASSAPGEPSTDTQYFGPGTRLTVL.

V is TRBV5-4 and J is TRBJ2-7, with D perhaps matching TRBD1 (6 bases). This CDR3 region has 15 residues. The germline V gene encodes CDR1 SGHNT and CDR2 YYREEE (reference sequence). Trimming left V 0 bases short and J 9 bases short, with 19 bases between. CDR3 nucleotides: TGTGCCAGCAGCTTGGGGACAGACGGGTCTAGAGGGCAGTACTTC. The encoded protein is CASSLGTDGSRGQYF.

The V and J genes are TRBV6-6 and TRBJ1-2; D unresolved. The V gene lost 2 bases and the J gene lost 8 bases, with 18 bases spanning the gap. This CDR3 comprises 15 residues. Germline lookup yields CDR1 MNHNY and CDR2 SVGAGI (reference sequence). The CDR3 coding sequence is TGTGCCAGCAGTTACCCCCCCACGACATCGACCGGCTACACCTTC. Translation: CASSYPPTTSTGYTF.

This rearrangement joins TRBV5-1 to TRBJ2-5, with 7 bases that match TRBD1. CDR1 is SGHRS, CDR2 YFSETQ, per germline. This CDR3 has 15 residues. V trimming: 4 bases; J trimming: 0 bases; junction bases outside the gene matches: 6. This CDR3 reads CASSLGTVYQETQYF. Written as DNA, the CDR3 is TGCGCCAGCAGCCTAGGGACAGTGTACCAAGAGACCCAGTACTTC.

The chain is built from TRBV7-9 and TRBJ2-1; no firm D call. CDR1 and CDR2 (germline): SEHNR, FQNEAQ (reference sequence). With 4 bases removed from V and 12 bases from J, the gap between germline ends came to 13 bases. The CDR3 extends over 12 amino acids. CDR3 nucleotides: TGTGCCAGCAGCTCAGAGACTCTCGGGCAGTTCTTC. Translated: CASSSETLGQFF.

The chain recombines TRBV18 with TRBJ2-5, with D possibly TRBD1 on 6 matching bases. The CDR3 spans 16 residues. In germline, CDR1 is KGHSH, CDR2 LQKENI. Trimming took off 3 bases at V and 1 base at J, with 15 bases between the two ends. The CDR3 region has the DNA TGTGCCAGCTCACCTTACCCAGGGGCATTCCAAGAGACCCAGTACTTC. Its protein is CASSPYPGAFQETQYF. The complete variable domain, with remaining parts taken from reference TRBV18 and TRBJ2-5, reads NAGVMQNPRHLVRRRGQEARLRCSPMKGHSHVYWYRQLPEEGLKFMVYLQKENIIDESGMPKERFSAEFPKEGPSILRIQQVVRGDSAAYFCASSPYPGAFQETQYFGPGTRLLVL.

V is TRBV7-2 and J is TRBJ1-6, with 11 bases matching TRBD1. V lost 3 bases and J lost 9; bases outside the gene matches: 1. The CDR3 totals 14 residues. Germline V gene data show CDR1 as SGHTA and CDR2 as FQGNSA. The CDR3 sequence is CASSLGTGGSPLHF. The CDR3 coding sequence is TGTGCCAGCAGCTTGGGGACAGGGGGTTCACCCCTCCACTTT.